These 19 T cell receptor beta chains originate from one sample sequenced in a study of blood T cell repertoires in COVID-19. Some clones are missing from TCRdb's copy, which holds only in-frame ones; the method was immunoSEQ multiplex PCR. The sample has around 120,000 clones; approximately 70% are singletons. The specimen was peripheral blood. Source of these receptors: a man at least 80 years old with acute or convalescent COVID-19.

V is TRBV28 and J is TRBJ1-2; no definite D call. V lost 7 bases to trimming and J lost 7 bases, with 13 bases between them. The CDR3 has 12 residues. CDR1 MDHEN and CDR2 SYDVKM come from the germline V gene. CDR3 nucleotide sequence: TGTGCCAGCACCCCCCGGGAGGGTGGCTACACCTTC. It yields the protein CASTPREGGYTF.

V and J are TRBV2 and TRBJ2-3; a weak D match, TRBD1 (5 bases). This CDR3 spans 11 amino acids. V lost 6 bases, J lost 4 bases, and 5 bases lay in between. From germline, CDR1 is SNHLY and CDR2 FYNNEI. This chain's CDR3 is CASRGADTQYF. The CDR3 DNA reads TGTGCCAGCAGAGGGGCAGATACGCAGTATTTT.

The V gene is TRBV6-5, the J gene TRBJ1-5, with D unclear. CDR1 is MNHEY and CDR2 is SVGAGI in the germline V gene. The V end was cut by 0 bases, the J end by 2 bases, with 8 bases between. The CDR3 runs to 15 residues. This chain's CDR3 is CASSYSSVGNQPQHF. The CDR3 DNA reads TGTGCCAGCAGTTACTCGTCGGTTGGCAATCAGCCCCAGCATTTT.

The CDR3 sequence: CASSRNQGEQYF. CDR3 in DNA: TGTGCCAGCAGTCGCAATCAGGGCGAGCAGTACTTC. The chain recombines TRBV6-5 with TRBJ2-7, with a tentative D call TRBD1 (5 bases). The ends were cut back, 5 bases at V and 6 bases at J, with 11 bases in the middle. The CDR3 has 12 amino acids. Per the germline V gene, CDR1 is MNHEY and CDR2 is SVGAGI.

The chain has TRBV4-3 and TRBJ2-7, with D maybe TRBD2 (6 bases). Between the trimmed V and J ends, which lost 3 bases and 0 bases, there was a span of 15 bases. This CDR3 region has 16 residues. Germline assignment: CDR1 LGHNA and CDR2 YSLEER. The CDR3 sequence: CASSHSSGTPSYEQYF. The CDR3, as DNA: TGCGCCAGCAGCCACAGTTCCGGGACTCCCTCCTACGAGCAGTACTTC.

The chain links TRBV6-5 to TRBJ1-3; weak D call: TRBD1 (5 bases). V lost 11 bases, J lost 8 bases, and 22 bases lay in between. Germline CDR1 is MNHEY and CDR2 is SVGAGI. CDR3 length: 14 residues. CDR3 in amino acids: CAGGGGFTLHTIYF. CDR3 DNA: TGTGCCGGCGGGGGAGGGTTCACTCTGCACACCATATATTTT.

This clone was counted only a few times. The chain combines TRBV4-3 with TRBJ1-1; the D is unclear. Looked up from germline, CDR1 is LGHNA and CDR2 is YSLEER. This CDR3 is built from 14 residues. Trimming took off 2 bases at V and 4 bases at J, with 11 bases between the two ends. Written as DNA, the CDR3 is TGCGCCAGCAGCCAAAGCTCAGGATTCACTGAAGCTTTCTTT. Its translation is CASSQSSGFTEAFF.

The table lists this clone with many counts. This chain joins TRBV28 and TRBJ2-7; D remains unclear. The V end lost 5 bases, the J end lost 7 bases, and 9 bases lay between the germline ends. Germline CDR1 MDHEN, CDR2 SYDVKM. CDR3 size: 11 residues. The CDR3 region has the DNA TGTGCCAGCAGTACGCGACTGGAGCAGTACTTC. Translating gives CASSTRLEQYF.

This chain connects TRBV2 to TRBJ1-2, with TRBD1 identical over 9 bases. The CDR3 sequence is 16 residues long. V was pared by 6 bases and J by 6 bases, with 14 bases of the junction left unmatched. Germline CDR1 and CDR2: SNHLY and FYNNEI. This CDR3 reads CASRARDRGLQNGYTF. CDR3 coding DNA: TGTGCCAGCAGGGCCAGAGACAGGGGGTTACAAAATGGCTACACCTTC.

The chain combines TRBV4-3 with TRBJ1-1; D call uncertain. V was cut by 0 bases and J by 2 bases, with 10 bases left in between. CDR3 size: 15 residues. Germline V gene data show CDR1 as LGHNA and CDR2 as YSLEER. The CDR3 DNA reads TGCGCCAGCAGCCAAGATCTCGGCGGTAACACTGAAGCTTTCTTT. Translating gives CASSQDLGGNTEAFF.

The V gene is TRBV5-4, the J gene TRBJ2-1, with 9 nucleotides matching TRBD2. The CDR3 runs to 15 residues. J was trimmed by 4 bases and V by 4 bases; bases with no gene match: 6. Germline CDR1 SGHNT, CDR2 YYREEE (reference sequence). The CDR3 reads CASSARLAEYNEQFF. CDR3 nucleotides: TGTGCCAGCAGCGCTCGACTAGCGGAGTACAATGAGCAGTTCTTC.

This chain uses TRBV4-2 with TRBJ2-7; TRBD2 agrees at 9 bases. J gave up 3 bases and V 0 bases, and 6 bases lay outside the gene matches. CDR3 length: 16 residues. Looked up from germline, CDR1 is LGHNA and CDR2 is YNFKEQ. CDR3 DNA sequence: TGTGCCAGCAGCCAAGATCTGCTAGCGGGAAACTACGAGCAGTACTTC. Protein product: CASSQDLLAGNYEQYF.

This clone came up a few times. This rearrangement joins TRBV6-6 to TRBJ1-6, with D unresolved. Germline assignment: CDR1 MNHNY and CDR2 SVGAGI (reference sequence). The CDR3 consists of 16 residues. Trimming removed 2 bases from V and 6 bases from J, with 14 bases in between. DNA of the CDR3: TGTGCCAGCAGTTACCGACCGGCGGGAACTAATTCACCCCTCCACTTT. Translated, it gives CASSYRPAGTNSPLHF.

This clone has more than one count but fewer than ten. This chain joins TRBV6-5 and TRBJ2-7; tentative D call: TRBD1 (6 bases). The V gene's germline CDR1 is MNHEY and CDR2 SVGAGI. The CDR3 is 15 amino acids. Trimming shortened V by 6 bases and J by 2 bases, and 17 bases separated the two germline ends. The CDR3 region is CASRIRQAPTYEQYF. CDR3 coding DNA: TGTGCCAGCAGAATTAGACAGGCTCCCACCTACGAGCAGTACTTC.

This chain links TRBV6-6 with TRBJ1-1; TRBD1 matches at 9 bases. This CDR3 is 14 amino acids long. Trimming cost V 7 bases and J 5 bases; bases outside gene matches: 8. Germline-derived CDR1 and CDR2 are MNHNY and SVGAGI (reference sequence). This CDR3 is CASTPGQGFTEAFF. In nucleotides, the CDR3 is TGTGCCAGCACTCCGGGACAGGGTTTTACTGAAGCTTTCTTT.

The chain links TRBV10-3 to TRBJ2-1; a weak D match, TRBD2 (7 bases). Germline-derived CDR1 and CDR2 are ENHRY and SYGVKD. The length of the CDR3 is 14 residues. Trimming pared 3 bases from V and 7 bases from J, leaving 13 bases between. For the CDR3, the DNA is TGTGCCATCAGTGACCCCGAGGGGGGGAATGAGCAGTTCTTC. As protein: CAISDPEGGNEQFF.

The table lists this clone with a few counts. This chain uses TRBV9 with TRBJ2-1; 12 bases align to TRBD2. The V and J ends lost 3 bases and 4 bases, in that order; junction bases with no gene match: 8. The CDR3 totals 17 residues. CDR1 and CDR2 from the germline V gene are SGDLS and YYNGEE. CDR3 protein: CASSGKTSGRSYNEQFF. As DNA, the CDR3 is TGTGCCAGCAGCGGAAAAACTAGCGGGAGGTCTTACAATGAGCAGTTCTTC.

The CDR3 reads CATSDSPPYGEETQYF. CDR3 sequence (DNA): TGTGCCACCAGTGACTCGCCTCCATACGGAGAAGAGACCCAGTACTTC. V usage is TRBV24-1 and J usage is TRBJ2-5, with D uncertain. V was cut by 4 bases and J by 3 bases, with 17 bases left in between. The CDR3 length is 16 residues. CDR1 KGHDR and CDR2 SFDVKD come from the germline V gene.

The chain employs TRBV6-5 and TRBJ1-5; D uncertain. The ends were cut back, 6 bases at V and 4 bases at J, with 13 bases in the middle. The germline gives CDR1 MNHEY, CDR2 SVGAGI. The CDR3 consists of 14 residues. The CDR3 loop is CASSGSGGNQPQHF. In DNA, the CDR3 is TGTGCCAGCAGCGGGTCCGGTGGTAATCAGCCCCAGCATTTT.